This T cell receptor beta chain comes out of a study of CD8 T cells in ankylosing spondylitis (dated by TCRdb to 2016 to 2017). A note on the overall study: The study profiled T cell receptor beta repertoires in healthy donors and ankylosing spondylitis patients to find disease-linked TCR variants. Peripheral blood was sampled, and synovial fluid was additionally collected from ankylosing spondylitis patients. The full study cohort was made up of under 30 ankylosing spondylitis patients and around 100 healthy donors. What the study reported, not specific to this receptor: Some motif variants had previously been reported in the synovial fluid and blood of reactive arthritis patients, which suggests shared mechanisms of disease initiation. The disease-linked clones showed a CD8+ phenotype and occurred at relatively low frequencies in peripheral blood. Blood from ankylosing spondylitis patients appeared to be characterized by a TCR beta motif composed of roughly eight highly homologous amino acid variants. According to the report, matched synovial fluid samples from ankylosing spondylitis patients were significantly enriched for the disease-linked clones.

This clonotype was observed a few times. Its antigen has not been determined. Per-base quality was not reported, and no clone a single base away is much larger than it. Per the germline V gene, SGDLS is the CDR1 and YYNGEE is the CDR2. From the cysteine up to the phenylalanine, the CDR3 has a length of 15 residues. This entry keeps only the CDR3 DNA: 45 bases, framed from base 1. V loses 5 bases, J loses 0 bases, and the germline ends lie 15 bases apart. Sequencing relied on an Illumina HiSeq 2500. Quantitative 5'-RACE with molecular barcodes was used to prepare TCR beta libraries. For the original study's pipeline: To identify disease-linked TCR variants, a new computational method was used, one built on a probabilistic model of VDJ rearrangement. In TCRdb, the public reads were trimmed at Q25 with fastp and aligned with MiXCR, with productive beta chains retained. Each CDR3 protein appears once, grouped with its most common genes and DNA. The V and J calls, along with clone size, are taken from TCRdb and not from the paper's own processing. For this sample there are a few hundred thousand distinct CDR3 sequences; more than 15% appear just once. Approximately 32% of the sample comes from the top ten.

The sequence joins TRBV9 to TRBJ2-7; no D gene call is confident. Sequencing was performed on blood, either unsorted or a sorted T cell fraction (not recorded which). This TCR derives from a male donor with ankylosing spondylitis or in good health (not recorded which). CDR3 region: CASSPGGTSSYEQYF. The sequence in DNA is TGTGCCAGCAGTCCGGGTGGCACCAGCTCCTACGAGCAGTACTTC. The variable domain in full, with residues beyond the CDR3 obtained from the reference TRBV9 and TRBJ2-7 genes, is DSGVTQTPKHLITATGQRVTLRCSPRSGDLSVYWYQQSLDQGLQFLIQYYNGEERAKGNILERFSAQQFPDLHSELNLSSLELGDSALYFCASSPGGTSSYEQYFGPGTRLTVT.